This T cell receptor (beta chain) was recorded in a study of T cells in localized non-small cell lung cancer. Study conclusions and caveats: For the top 100 tumor clones, a median about 60 also appeared in adjacent lung. Analysis by sequencing included only one tumor region, so heterogeneity remains possible.

This clone showed up just a few times. Antigen unknown. The CDR3 is 14 residues long. V was shortened by 2 bases and J by 4 bases, with 13 bases between the two germline ends. Germline loops: CDR1 SGHDT, CDR2 YYEEEE. Profiling relied on immunoSEQ multiplex PCR, and the TCRdb table lists in-frame clones only, not all of them. The profile shows 30,000 to 35,000 clones, 91% of them singletons. The receptor comes from a female donor of 60 years or more with stage II lung adenocarcinoma. The V and J genes are TRBV5-6 and TRBJ2-7; possibly TRBD1 for D (7 bases). The source material was peripheral blood mononuclear cells, sampled before any cancer treatment. DNA of the CDR3: TGTGCCAGCAGCTTTTCAGCAGGGGGGTACGAGCAGTACTTC. This codes for CASSFSAGGYEQYF.